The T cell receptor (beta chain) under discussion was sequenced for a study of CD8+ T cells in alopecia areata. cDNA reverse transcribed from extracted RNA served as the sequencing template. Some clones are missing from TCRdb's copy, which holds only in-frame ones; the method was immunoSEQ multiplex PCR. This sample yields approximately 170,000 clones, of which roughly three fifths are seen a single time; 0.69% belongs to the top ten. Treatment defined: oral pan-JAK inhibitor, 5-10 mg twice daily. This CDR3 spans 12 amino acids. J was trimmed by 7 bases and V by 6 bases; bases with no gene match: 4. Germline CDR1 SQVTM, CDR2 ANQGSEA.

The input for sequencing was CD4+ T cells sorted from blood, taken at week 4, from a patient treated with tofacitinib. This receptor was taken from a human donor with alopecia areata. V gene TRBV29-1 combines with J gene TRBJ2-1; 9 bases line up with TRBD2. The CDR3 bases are TGCAGCGTCGCGGGAGGGGGGAATGAGCAGTTCTTC. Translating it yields CSVAGGGNEQFF.